The rows below give T cell receptor beta chains drawn from one sample of a study of blood T cell repertoires in COVID-19. TCRdb keeps only in-frame clones here, not all; method: immunoSEQ multiplex PCR. Of fewer than 200,000 clones detected, 84% appear once; the ten largest clones hold around 6.8%. The sequenced sample consisted of peripheral blood. The receptor source for this set is a human donor in a cohort sampled during active COVID-19. The CDR3 runs from the conserved cysteine through the conserved F or W. The D gene is left open where the match is weak. Rows give clone size only sometimes, using once, few, many, or a class for an expanded clone.

j_gene,abundance,d_gene,len,v_gene,CDR3nt,CDR3aa
TRBJ1-5,NA,NA,15,TRBV9,TGTGCCAGCAGCGTAGAGGGTGGAGGGAATCAGCCCCAGCATTTT,CASSVEGGGNQPQHF
TRBJ2-7,NA,TRBD2,13,TRBV5-6,TGTGCCAGCATGCGGGGGGGGACCTACGAGCAGTACTTC,CASMRGGTYEQYF
TRBJ2-6,NA,NA,14,TRBV7-9,TGTGCCAGCAGCTTCCGGGTGGGGGCCAACGTCCTGACTTTC,CASSFRVGANVLTF
TRBJ1-2,NA,TRBD1,15,TRBV5-1,TGCGCCAGCAGCTTGGGGGCCGACAGGGGAAGGGGCTACACCTTC,CASSLGADRGRGYTF
TRBJ2-4,NA,NA,18,TRBV10-1,TGCGCCAGCAGACCCCACGGAGGACAGAATATAGCCAAAAACATTCAGTACTTC,CASRPHGGQNIAKNIQYF
TRBJ2-7,NA,TRBD2,13,TRBV5-4,TGTGCCATTGGTAGCGGGAGCTCCTACGAGCAGTACTTC,CAIGSGSSYEQYF
TRBJ2-5,NA,NA,12,TRBV19,TGTGCCAGTAGTATCTCAGGGGAGACCCAGTACTTC,CASSISGETQYF
TRBJ2-7,few,NA,15,TRBV5-1,TGCGCCAGCTGTAAAGAGGCCGACAGAGTATACGAGCAGTACTTC,CASCKEADRVYEQYF
TRBJ1-5,NA,TRBD1,18,TRBV30,TGTGCCTGGAGTCTTGGGACAGGGGGCGTTAATAGCAATCAGCCCCAGCATTTT,CAWSLGTGGVNSNQPQHF
TRBJ1-3,once,NA,15,TRBV30,TGTGCCTGGATCAGCGGTTACGACTCTGGAAACACCATATATTTT,CAWISGYDSGNTIYF
TRBJ1-2,NA,TRBD1,15,TRBV7-9,TGTGCCAGCAGCCATCAGGACAGGGAAGCAGGAGGCTACACCTTC,CASSHQDREAGGYTF
TRBJ2-1,NA,TRBD2,16,TRBV11-2,TGTGCCAGCAGCTTCGGGTCCGGAGCGGGCGGGGGTGAGCAGTTCTTC,CASSFGSGAGGGEQFF
TRBJ1-2,once,NA,12,TRBV5-1,TGCGCCAGCAGCCCTAAGGGGGATGGCTACACCTTC,CASSPKGDGYTF
TRBJ1-3,NA,TRBD1,16,TRBV10-3,TGTGCCATCAGTGAGCCGGACAGGGGATCTGGAAACACCATATATTTT,CAISEPDRGSGNTIYF
TRBJ2-5,NA,NA,15,TRBV10-1,TGCGCCAGCAGTGAGTCGAGGACTGGGGGGGAGACCCAGTACTTC,CASSESRTGGETQYF
TRBJ2-7,NA,TRBD2,17,TRBV4-2,TGTGCCAGCAGCCCCCTCGGACTAGCGGGGGGGCCCTACGAGCAGTACTTC,CASSPLGLAGGPYEQYF
TRBJ1-6,NA,NA,12,TRBV30,TGTGCCTGGATGGGCGTGGGTTCACCCCTCCACTTT,CAWMGVGSPLHF
TRBJ1-4,NA,NA,13,TRBV2,TGTGCCAGCAAGATGGGACAAGGCGAAAAACTGTTTTTT,CASKMGQGEKLFF
TRBJ2-7,NA,NA,13,TRBV6-5,TGTGCCAGCAGTCCGACAGCGACCTACGAGCAGTACTTC,CASSPTATYEQYF
TRBJ1-1,NA,TRBD1,12,TRBV13,TGTGCCAGCAGCTCTCAGGACAGGGAAGCTTTCTTT,CASSSQDREAFF
TRBJ1-2,NA,TRBD1,17,TRBV3-1/TRBV3-2,TGTGCCAGCAGCCTAAGCTTACGAGGACAGGGGCTACATGGCTACACCTTC,CASSLSLRGQGLHGYTF
TRBJ2-5,NA,NA,14,TRBV11-3,TGTGCCAGCAGCTTAGGGGGGGGCGAGGAGACCCAGTACTTC,CASSLGGGEETQYF
TRBJ1-2,NA,NA,12,TRBV11-2,TGTGCCATTACGCGGGGGAGCTATGGCTACACCTTC,CAITRGSYGYTF
TRBJ2-7,few,TRBD1,15,TRBV11-2,TGTGCCAGCAGCCTAGACAGGGGCGTCTCCTACGAGCAGTACTTC,CASSLDRGVSYEQYF
TRBJ2-7,NA,TRBD1,14,TRBV5-1,TGCGCCAGCAGCTCCAGGGGGCCGGAGTACGAGCAGTACTTC,CASSSRGPEYEQYF
TRBJ2-1,NA,TRBD2,14,TRBV5-1,TGCGCCAGCGGACCGGGACTAGCGACCAATGAGCAGTTCTTC,CASGPGLATNEQFF
TRBJ1-2,once,TRBD1,16,TRBV18,TGTGCCAGCTCACCAAGGGCGGACAGGGGCAACTATGGCTACACCTTC,CASSPRADRGNYGYTF
TRBJ2-3,NA,NA,13,TRBV5-1,TGCGCCAGCATAGGTCAGGGGCGTAGTACGCAGTATTTT,CASIGQGRSTQYF
TRBJ1-1,few,NA,12,TRBV29-1,TGCAGCGCCGGGTTGGGGAACACTGAAGCTTTCTTT,CSAGLGNTEAFF
TRBJ2-7,NA,TRBD1,16,TRBV13,TGTGCCAGCAGCCCCAGGCGGGACAGGGGTTCCTACGAGCAGTACTTC,CASSPRRDRGSYEQYF
TRBJ1-1,NA,NA,13,TRBV4-2,TGTGCCAGCAGCCGCGGGGGGGGCACTGAAGCTTTCTTT,CASSRGGGTEAFF
TRBJ2-7,NA,NA,14,TRBV7-9,TGTGCCAGCAGCCCCCTGCGGGCGGGCTACGAGCAGTACTTC,CASSPLRAGYEQYF
TRBJ2-3,NA,TRBD1,15,TRBV5-1,TGCGCCAGCAGCCCACAGGGGGCGCGACCAGATACGCAGTATTTT,CASSPQGARPDTQYF
TRBJ1-6,NA,NA,15,TRBV2,TGTGCCAGCAGTGAGGCCCCGGAGATGCATTCACCCCTCCACTTT,CASSEAPEMHSPLHF
TRBJ2-1,NA,NA,13,TRBV27,TGTGCCAGCAGTTTAGGCCAGGGGAATGAGCAGTTCTTC,CASSLGQGNEQFF
TRBJ1-1,NA,NA,13,TRBV5-1,TGCGCCAGCAGCCTACAGGGCGGGACTGAAGCTTTCTTT,CASSLQGGTEAFF
TRBJ1-2,NA,NA,12,TRBV6-5,TGTGCCAGCAAACCCCACGGGGTTGGCTACACCTTC,CASKPHGVGYTF
TRBJ1-3,few,NA,15,TRBV5-6,TGTGCCAGCAGCCGCAGTGGCCCTCTCCGAAACACCATATATTTT,CASSRSGPLRNTIYF
TRBJ2-7,NA,TRBD1,15,TRBV5-4,TGTGCCAGCAGCATGGGACAGGGGGGATCCTACGAGCAGTACTTC,CASSMGQGGSYEQYF
TRBJ2-3,NA,NA,19,TRBV5-5,TGTGCCAGCAGCTCAACCGCCGCCTGGACAGACCGTGCAACTGATACGCAGTATTTT,CASSSTAAWTDRATDTQYF
TRBJ1-5,NA,NA,12,TRBV12-3/TRBV12-4,TGTGCCAGCAGCCCCGGGGAGCAGCCCCAGCATTTT,CASSPGEQPQHF
TRBJ1-1,NA,TRBD1,13,TRBV7-9,TGTGCCAGCGGACAGGGTTTGGGCACTGAAGCTTTCTTT,CASGQGLGTEAFF
TRBJ2-2,NA,NA,12,TRBV7-8,TGTGCCAGCCGACAGTCCACCGGGGAGCTGTTTTTT,CASRQSTGELFF
TRBJ1-5,NA,NA,15,TRBV18,TGTGCCAGCTCACCCCGAAGGGAGGGAAATCAGCCCCAGCATTTT,CASSPRREGNQPQHF
TRBJ2-1,NA,NA,14,TRBV5-1,TGCGCCAGCAGCCCGGCCGGGGGAAGCGATGAGCAGTTCTTC,CASSPAGGSDEQFF